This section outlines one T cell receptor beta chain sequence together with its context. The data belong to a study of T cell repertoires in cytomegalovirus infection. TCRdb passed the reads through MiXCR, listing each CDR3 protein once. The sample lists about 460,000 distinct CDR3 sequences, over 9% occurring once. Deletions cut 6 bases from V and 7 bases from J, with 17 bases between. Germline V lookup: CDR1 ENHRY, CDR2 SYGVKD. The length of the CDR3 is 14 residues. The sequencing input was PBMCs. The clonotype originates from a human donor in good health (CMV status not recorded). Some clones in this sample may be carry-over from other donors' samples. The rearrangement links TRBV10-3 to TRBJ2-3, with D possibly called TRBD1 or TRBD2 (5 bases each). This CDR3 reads CAISPGPDINTQYF. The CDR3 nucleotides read TGTGCCATCAGCCCGGGACCGGATATAAATACGCAGTATTTT.